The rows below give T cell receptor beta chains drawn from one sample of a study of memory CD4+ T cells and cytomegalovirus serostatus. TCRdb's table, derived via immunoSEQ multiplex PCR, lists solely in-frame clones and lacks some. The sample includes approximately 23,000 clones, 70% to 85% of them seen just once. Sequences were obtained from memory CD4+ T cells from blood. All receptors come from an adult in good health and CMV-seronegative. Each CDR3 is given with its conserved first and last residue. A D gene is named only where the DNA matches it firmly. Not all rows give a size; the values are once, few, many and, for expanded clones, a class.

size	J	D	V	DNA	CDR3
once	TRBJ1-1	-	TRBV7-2	TGTGCCAGCAGCTTAGGACCACAGGGTATTATCGCTGAAGCTTTCTTT	CASSLGPQGIIAEAFF
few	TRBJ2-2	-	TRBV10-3	TGTGCCATCAGTGAGCAACAGGTGGAAACCGGGGAGCTGTTTTTT	CAISEQQVETGELFF
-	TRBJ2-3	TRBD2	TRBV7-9	TGTGCCAGCAGCCCGGGACTAGCGGGGGGCGCAGATACGCAGTATTTT	CASSPGLAGGADTQYF
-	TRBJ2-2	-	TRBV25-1	TGTGCCAGCGCCCGGAACACCGGGGAGCTGTTTTTT	CASARNTGELFF
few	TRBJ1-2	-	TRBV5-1	TGCGCCAGCAGGTTGAACCCGACTAACTATGGCTACACCTTC	CASRLNPTNYGYTF
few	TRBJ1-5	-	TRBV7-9	TGTGCCAGCAGCCTCCAACAGGATCAGCCCCAGCATTTT	CASSLQQDQPQHF
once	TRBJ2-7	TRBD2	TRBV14	TGTGCCAGCAGCCCGGGACTAGCGGAGATCTACGAGCAGTACTTC	CASSPGLAEIYEQYF
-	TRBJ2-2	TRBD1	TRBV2	TGTGCCAGAAGGGAGGCAGGGGGCTCCAAGGGGCTGTTTTTT	CARREAGGSKGLFF
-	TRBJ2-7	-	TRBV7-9	TGTGCCAGCAGCTTAAAAGGGTTTGCCTACGAGCAGTACTTC	CASSLKGFAYEQYF
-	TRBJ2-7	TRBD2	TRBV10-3	TGTGCCATCACTGGCGGGAGAGGGTACGAGCAGTACTTC	CAITGGRGYEQYF
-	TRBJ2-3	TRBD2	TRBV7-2	TGTGCCAGCAGCGCCGGACTAGGTGACACAGATACGCAGTATTTT	CASSAGLGDTDTQYF
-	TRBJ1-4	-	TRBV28	TGTGCCAGCAGTTTATCCTTTCCCGGGCTATTGGGTGAAAAACTGTTTTTT	CASSLSFPGLLGEKLFF
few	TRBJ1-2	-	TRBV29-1	TGCAGCGCGGGACCGACTAAGGACAGAGGCCTTGGCTACACCTTC	CSAGPTKDRGLGYTF
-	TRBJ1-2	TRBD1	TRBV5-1	TGCGCCAGCAGCGAGCCGGGACAGGGAAGTTATGGCTACACCTTC	CASSEPGQGSYGYTF
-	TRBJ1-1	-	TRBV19	TGTGCCAGTATGGGCAGGGTAGTTAGGGGCACTGAAGCTTTCTTT	CASMGRVVRGTEAFF
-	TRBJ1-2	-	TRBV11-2	TGTGCCAGCAGCCGAGAATACTATGGCTACACCTTC	CASSREYYGYTF
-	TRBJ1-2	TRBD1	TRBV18	TGTGCCAGCTCGGGGGACAGGGTCTATGGCTACACCTTC	CASSGDRVYGYTF
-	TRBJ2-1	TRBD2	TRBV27	TGTGCCAGCAGTTTAGGAACTAGCGGGAGGCTGGGCAATGAGCAGTTCTTC	CASSLGTSGRLGNEQFF
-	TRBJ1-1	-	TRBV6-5	TGTGCCAGCAGGCGGGACACTAAGAACACTGAAGCTTTCTTT	CASRRDTKNTEAFF
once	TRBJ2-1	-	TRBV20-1	TGCAGTGCCAGAACCTACAATGAGCAGTTCTTC	CSARTYNEQFF
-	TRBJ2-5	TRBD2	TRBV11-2	TGTGCCAGCAGACCTGGCGGGAGGACCTGGCCGCAAATAGAGACCCAGTACTTC	CASRPGGRTWPQIETQYF
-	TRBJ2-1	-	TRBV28	TGTGCCAGCAGCCTAGGGTATGAGCAGTTCTTC	CASSLGYEQFF
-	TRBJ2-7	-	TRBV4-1	TGCGCCAGCAGCCGAAAACTAGATCTTAACGAGCAGTACTTC	CASSRKLDLNEQYF
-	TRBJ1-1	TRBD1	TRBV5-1	TGCGCCAGCAGCAAAGGGACAGGAATCACTGAAGCTTTCTTT	CASSKGTGITEAFF
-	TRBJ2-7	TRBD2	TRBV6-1	TGTGCCAGCAGTGTCGAACTAGCGGACTACGAGCAGTACTTC	CASSVELADYEQYF
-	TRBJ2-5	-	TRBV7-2	TGTGCCAGCAGCTTAGGCAACCTCGCGGCCCAGTACTTC	CASSLGNLAAQYF
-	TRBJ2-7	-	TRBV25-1	TGTGCCAGCAGTGAAGTGGGCAGGGGACCCTACGAGCAGTACTTC	CASSEVGRGPYEQYF
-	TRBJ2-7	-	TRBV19	TGTGCCAGTAGTTTCCAGGCAACCTACGAGCAGTACTTC	CASSFQATYEQYF
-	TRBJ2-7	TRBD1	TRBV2	TGTGCCAGCAGGCCTTCAGGGACAGTCGGGATCTCCTACGAGCAGTACTTC	CASRPSGTVGISYEQYF
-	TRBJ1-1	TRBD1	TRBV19	TGTGCCAGTAGCGACGGACAGGGGAACACTGAAGCTTTCTTT	CASSDGQGNTEAFF
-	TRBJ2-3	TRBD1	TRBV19	TGTGCCAGTAGTATAGGAGGGGGCAGCACAGATACGCAGTATTTT	CASSIGGGSTDTQYF
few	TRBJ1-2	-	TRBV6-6	TGTGCCAGCACCGGGGGGGGGTATGGCTACACCTTC	CASTGGGYGYTF
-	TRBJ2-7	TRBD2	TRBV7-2	TGTGCCAGCAGCCCCGGGCGGGCTAGCGGAGCCTACGAGCAGTACTTC	CASSPGRASGAYEQYF
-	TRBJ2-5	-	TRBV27	TGTGCCAGCAGTTTGACCGGTAGTGCTGAGACCCAGTACTTC	CASSLTGSAETQYF
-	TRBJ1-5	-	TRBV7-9	TGTGCCAGCAGCTTAGGCCAGCAGAGCAATCAGCCCCAGCATTTT	CASSLGQQSNQPQHF
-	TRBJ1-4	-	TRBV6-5	TGTGCCAGCAGTTACAGGGGGAGGTCTTACGAAAAACTGTTTTTT	CASSYRGRSYEKLFF
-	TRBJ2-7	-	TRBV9	TGTGCCAGCAGGAAGGGTCTAGACAGTTCGTACGAGCAGTACTTC	CASRKGLDSSYEQYF
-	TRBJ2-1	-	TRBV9	TGTGCCAGCAGCGCCTACTCCAACTACAATGAGCAGTTCTTC	CASSAYSNYNEQFF